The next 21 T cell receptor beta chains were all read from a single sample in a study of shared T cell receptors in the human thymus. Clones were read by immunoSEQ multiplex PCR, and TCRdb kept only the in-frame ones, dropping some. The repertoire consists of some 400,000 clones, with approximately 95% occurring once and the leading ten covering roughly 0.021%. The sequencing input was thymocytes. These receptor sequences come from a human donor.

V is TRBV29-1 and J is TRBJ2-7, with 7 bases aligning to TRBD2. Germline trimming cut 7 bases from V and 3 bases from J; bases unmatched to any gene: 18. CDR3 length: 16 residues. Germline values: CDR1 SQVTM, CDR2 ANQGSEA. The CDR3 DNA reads TGCAGCGCCTTGTCGTGGAATAGGCCGGGGGGCTACGAGCAGTACTTC. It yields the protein CSALSWNRPGGYEQYF.

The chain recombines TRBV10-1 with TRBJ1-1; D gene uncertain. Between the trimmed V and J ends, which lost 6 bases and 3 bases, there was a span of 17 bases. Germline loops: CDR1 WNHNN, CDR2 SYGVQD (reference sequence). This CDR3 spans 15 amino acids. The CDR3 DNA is TGCGCCAGCAGCGGGAAGGGTCGCACCGACACTGAAGCTTTCTTT. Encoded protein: CASSGKGRTDTEAFF.

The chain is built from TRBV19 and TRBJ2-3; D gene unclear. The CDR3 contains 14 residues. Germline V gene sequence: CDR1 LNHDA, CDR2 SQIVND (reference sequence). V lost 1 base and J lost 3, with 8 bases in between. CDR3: CASSIAQATDTQYF. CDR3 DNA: TGTGCCAGTAGTATAGCGCAGGCTACAGATACGCAGTATTTT.

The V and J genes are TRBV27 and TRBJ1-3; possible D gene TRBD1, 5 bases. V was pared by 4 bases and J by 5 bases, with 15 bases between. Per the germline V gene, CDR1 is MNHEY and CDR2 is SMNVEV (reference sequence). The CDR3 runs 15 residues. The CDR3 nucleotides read TGTGCCAGCAGTTACGACGGCATGGGGCGAAACACCATATATTTT. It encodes CASSYDGMGRNTIYF.

The CDR3 coding sequence is TGTGCCAGCAGTGACCACTGGACGGAAGGAAACACCATATATTTT. It specifies CASSDHWTEGNTIYF. The chain carries TRBV6-6 and TRBJ1-3; D unclear. V lost 5 bases, J lost 4 bases, and 15 bases lay in between. The CDR3 length is 15 residues. Germline V gives CDR1 MNHNY, CDR2 SVGAGI (reference sequence).

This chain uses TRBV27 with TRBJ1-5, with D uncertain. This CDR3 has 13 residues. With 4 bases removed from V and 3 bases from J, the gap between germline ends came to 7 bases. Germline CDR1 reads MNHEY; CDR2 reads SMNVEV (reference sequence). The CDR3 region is CASSYLFNQPQHF. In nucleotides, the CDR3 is TGTGCCAGCAGTTACCTTTTCAATCAGCCCCAGCATTTT.

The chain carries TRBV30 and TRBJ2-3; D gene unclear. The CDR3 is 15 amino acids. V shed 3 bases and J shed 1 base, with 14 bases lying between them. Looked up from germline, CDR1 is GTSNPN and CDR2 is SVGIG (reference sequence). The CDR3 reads CAWRTNPYRTDTQYF. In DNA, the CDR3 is TGTGCCTGGAGAACTAACCCTTACCGCACAGATACGCAGTATTTT. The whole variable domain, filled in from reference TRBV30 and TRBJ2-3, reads SQTIHQWPATLVQPVGSPLSLECTVEGTSNPNLYWYRQAAGRGLQLLFYSVGIGQISSEVPQNLSASRPQDRQFILSSKKLLLSDSGFYLCAWRTNPYRTDTQYFGPGTRLTVL.

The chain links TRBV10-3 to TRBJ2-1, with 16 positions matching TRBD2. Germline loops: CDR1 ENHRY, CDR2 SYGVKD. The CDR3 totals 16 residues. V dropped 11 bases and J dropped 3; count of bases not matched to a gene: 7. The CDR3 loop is CASRGLAGGFYNEQFF. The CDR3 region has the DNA TGTGCCTCCCGGGGACTAGCGGGAGGGTTCTACAATGAGCAGTTCTTC.

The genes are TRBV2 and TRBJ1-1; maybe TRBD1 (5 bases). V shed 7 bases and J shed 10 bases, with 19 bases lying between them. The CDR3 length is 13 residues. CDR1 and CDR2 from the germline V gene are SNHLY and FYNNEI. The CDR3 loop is CASTTADSWAAFF. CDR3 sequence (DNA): TGTGCCAGCACGACAGCGGATTCCTGGGCAGCTTTCTTT.

CDR3 protein: CASSLLILGGCGNTIYF. The CDR3 DNA reads as TGTGCCAGCAGTTTATTAATCTTAGGGGGCTGTGGAAACACCATATATTTT. The chain uses TRBV28 and TRBJ1-3; 7 nucleotides align to TRBD1. The CDR3 loop spans 17 amino acids. Germline loops: CDR1 MDHEN, CDR2 SYDVKM. The V gene end was trimmed by 1 base and the J gene end by 3 bases; junction bases not matched to a gene: 9.

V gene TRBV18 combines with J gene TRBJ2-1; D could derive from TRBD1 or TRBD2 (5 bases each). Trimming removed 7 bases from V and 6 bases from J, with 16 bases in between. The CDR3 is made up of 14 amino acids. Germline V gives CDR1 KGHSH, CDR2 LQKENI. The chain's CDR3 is CASWYGADINEQFF. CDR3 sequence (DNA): TGTGCCAGCTGGTACGGGGCCGACATCAATGAGCAGTTCTTC.

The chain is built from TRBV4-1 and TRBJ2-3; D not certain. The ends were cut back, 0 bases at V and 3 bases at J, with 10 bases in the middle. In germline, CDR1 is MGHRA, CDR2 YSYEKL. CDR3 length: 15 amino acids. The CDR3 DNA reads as TGCGCCAGCAGCCAAGAAACAGCCAGAACAGATACGCAGTATTTT. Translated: CASSQETARTDTQYF.

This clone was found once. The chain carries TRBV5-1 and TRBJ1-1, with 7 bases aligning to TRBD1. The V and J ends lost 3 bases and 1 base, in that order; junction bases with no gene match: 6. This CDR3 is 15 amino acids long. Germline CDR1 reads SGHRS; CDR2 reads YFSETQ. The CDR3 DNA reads TGCGCCAGCAGCTCGGAATACAGGGGGAACACTGAAGCTTTCTTT. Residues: CASSSEYRGNTEAFF. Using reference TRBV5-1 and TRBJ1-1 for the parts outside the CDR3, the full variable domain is KAGVTQTPRYLIKTRGQQVTLSCSPISGHRSVSWYQQTPGQGLQFLFEYFSETQRNKGNFPGRFSGRQFSNSRSEMNVSTLELGDSALYLCASSSEYRGNTEAFFGQGTRLTVV.

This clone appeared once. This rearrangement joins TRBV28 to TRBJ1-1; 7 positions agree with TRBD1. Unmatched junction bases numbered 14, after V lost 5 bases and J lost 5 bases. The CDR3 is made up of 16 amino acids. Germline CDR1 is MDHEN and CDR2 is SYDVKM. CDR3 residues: CASSPRQGHSGTEAFF. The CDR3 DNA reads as TGTGCCAGCAGTCCTAGACAGGGCCACTCGGGTACTGAAGCTTTCTTT.

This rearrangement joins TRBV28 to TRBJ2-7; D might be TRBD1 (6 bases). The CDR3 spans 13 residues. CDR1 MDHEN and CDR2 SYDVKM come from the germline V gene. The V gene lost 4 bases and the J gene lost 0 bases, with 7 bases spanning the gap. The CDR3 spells CASSWDTSYEQYF. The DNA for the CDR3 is TGTGCCAGCAGTTGGGACACCTCCTACGAGCAGTACTTC.

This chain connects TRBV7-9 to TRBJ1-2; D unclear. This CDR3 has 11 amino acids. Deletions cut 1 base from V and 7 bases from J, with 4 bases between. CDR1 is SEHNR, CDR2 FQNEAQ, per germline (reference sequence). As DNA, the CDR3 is TGTGCCAGCAGCTTAGATTTTGGCTACACCTTC. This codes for CASSLDFGYTF.

CDR3 DNA sequence: TGTGCCAGCTCACATGGACAGGGCCGTACAGATACGCAGTATTTT. Its protein is CASSHGQGRTDTQYF. This rearrangement joins TRBV18 to TRBJ2-3; 8 nucleotides match TRBD1. The CDR3 runs 15 residues. The germline V gene encodes CDR1 KGHSH and CDR2 LQKENI. The junction had 6 bases not matched to a gene; V was cut back by 4 bases and J by 3 bases.

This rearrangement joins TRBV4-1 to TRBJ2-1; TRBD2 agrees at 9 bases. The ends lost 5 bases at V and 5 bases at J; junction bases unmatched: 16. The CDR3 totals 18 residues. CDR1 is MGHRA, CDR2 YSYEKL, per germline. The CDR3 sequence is CASSVRLAGEALDNEQFF. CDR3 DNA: TGCGCCAGCAGCGTACGATTAGCGGGAGAGGCGTTGGACAATGAGCAGTTCTTC.

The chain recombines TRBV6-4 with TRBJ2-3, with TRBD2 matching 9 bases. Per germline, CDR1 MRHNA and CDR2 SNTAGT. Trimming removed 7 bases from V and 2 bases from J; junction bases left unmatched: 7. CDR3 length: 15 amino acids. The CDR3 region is CASIGGRVPTDTQYF. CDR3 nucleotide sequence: TGTGCCAGCATTGGCGGGAGGGTCCCCACAGATACGCAGTATTTT.

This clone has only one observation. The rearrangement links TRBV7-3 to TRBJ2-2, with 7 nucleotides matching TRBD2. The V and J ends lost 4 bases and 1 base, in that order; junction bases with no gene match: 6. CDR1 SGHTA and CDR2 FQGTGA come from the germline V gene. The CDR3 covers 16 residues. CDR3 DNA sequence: TGTGCCAGCAGCTATGGGGCTAGCGGGAACACCGGGGAGCTGTTTTTT. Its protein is CASSYGASGNTGELFF.

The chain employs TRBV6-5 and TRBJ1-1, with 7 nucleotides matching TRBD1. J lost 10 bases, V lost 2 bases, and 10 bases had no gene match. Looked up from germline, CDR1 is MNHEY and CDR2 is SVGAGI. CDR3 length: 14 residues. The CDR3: CASSYRGGEGVAFF. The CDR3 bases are TGTGCCAGCAGTTACAGAGGGGGCGAAGGTGTAGCTTTCTTT.